Given below is one T cell receptor (beta chain) in context. This specimen comes from a study of identical twins. One entry per CDR3 protein, called by TCRdb with MiXCR from the 5' RACE reads. The sample contains under 350,000 distinct CDR3 sequences, roughly 10% of which appear only once. From germline, CDR1 is SGHAT and CDR2 FQDESV (reference sequence). The ends lost 1 base at V and 0 bases at J; junction bases unmatched: 7. The CDR3 runs to 18 residues. The same data also went into a second study, on yellow fever vaccine responses in identical twins. This second study notes: On the reported evidence, twins' vaccine T cell responses seemed partly convergent and partly personalized.

The chain combines TRBV11-1 with TRBJ2-3, with TRBD2 matching over 10 bases. Source material: CD8+ T cells sorted from blood. The source is a woman aged 18-30 years in good health. The CDR3 region has the DNA TGTGCCAGCAGCTTAGGGGCTAGCGGGAGCCAAAGCACAGATACGCAGTATTTT. It specifies CASSLGASGSQSTDTQYF.